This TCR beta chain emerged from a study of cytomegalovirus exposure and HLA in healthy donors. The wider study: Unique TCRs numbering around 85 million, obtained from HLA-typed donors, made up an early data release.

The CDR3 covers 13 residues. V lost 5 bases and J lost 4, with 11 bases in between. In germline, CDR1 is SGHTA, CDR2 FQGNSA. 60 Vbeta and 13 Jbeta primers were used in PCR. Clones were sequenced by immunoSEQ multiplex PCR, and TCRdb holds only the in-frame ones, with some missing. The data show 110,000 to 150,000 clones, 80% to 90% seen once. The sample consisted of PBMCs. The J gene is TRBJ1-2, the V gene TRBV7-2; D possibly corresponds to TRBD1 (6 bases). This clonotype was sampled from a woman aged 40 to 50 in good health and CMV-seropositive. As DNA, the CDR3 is TGTGCCAGCAGCCGGACAGCAGGCTATGGCTACACCTTC. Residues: CASSRTAGYGYTF.